Below are 10 T cell receptor beta chains sequenced from a single sample in a study of blood T cell repertoires in COVID-19. Here immunoSEQ multiplex PCR was the method, and the copy in TCRdb shows in-frame clones only, minus some. The table has about 160,000 clones, roughly 84% seen once; the top ten hold less than 6.5%. Material for sequencing was peripheral blood. The receptor source for this set is a woman in her forties or fifties with COVID-19, enrolled during active disease.

V usage is TRBV30 and J usage is TRBJ1-2; 9 bases are a match to TRBD1. J lost 7 bases, V lost 4 bases, and 7 bases had no gene match. This CDR3 has 13 residues. Looked up from germline, CDR1 is GTSNPN and CDR2 is SVGIG (reference sequence). The CDR3 nucleotides read TGTGCCTGGACTCCGGGACAGGGTGTTGGCTACACCTTC. The encoded protein is CAWTPGQGVGYTF.

A single count supports this clone. The CDR3 sequence: CASSDRGAVYGYTF. CDR3 bases: TGTGCCAGCAGTGATCGGGGGGCCGTGTATGGCTACACCTTC. This chain joins TRBV2 and TRBJ1-2, with D perhaps TRBD1 (6 bases). The CDR3 loop spans 14 amino acids. Germline-derived CDR1 and CDR2 are SNHLY and FYNNEI. Trimming pared 3 bases from V and 5 bases from J, leaving 13 bases between.

The chain employs TRBV19 and TRBJ1-1; possibly TRBD1 for D (5 bases). The CDR3 runs 14 residues. V shed 6 bases and J shed 0 bases, with 11 bases lying between them. Germline V gene data show CDR1 as LNHDA and CDR2 as SQIVND (reference sequence). The CDR3 DNA reads as TGTGCCAGTAGGCGGGACCGAATGAACACTGAAGCTTTCTTT. It is translated as CASRRDRMNTEAFF. Together with reference TRBV19 and TRBJ1-1, the CDR3 gives the full variable domain: DGGITQSPKYLFRKEGQNVTLSCEQNLNHDAMYWYRQDPGQGLRLIYYSQIVNDFQKGDIAEGYSVSREKKESFPLTVTSAQKNPTAFYLCASRRDRMNTEAFFGQGTRLTVV.

This clone was observed a handful of times. The chain uses TRBV4-1 and TRBJ1-2; possibly TRBD1 for D (5 bases). Germline assignment: CDR1 MGHRA and CDR2 YSYEKL. The CDR3 sequence is 14 residues long. Trimming took off 4 bases at V and 7 bases at J, with 16 bases between the two ends. The CDR3 region is CASSPGPGGSGYTF. Written as DNA, the CDR3 is TGCGCCAGCAGCCCGGGACCCGGGGGGTCTGGCTACACCTTC.

The chain has TRBV24-1 and TRBJ2-1; TRBD1 matches 8 bases. This CDR3 is 16 amino acids long. Trimming at V came to 2 bases and at J to 3 bases, leaving 5 bases not matched to a gene. Germline CDR1 and CDR2: KGHDR and SFDVKD. As DNA, the CDR3 is TGTGCCACCAGTGATTCACGAACAGGGGGCTACAATGAGCAGTTCTTC. This codes for CATSDSRTGGYNEQFF.

With respect to this clone: This sample includes further DNA sequences coding for the same CDR3. The rearrangement uses TRBV4-3 and TRBJ2-7, with 8 bases identical to TRBD1. Trimming removed 4 bases from V and 7 bases from J; junction bases left unmatched: 12. Germline loops: CDR1 LGHNA, CDR2 YSLEER. The CDR3 spans 15 residues. Written as DNA, the CDR3 is TGCGCCAGCAGCCGTGGCTTGACAGGGGCAGCTGAGCAGTACTTC. Translated, it gives CASSRGLTGAAEQYF.

The rearrangement joins TRBV11-3 to TRBJ2-4, with 8 bases lining up with TRBD1. The trim removed 2 bases at V and 2 bases at J, leaving 11 bases unmatched. The CDR3 extends over 18 amino acids. Germline CDR1 and CDR2: SGHNT and YENEEA. The CDR3 reads CASSLSSKHRGSKNIQYF. The CDR3 DNA reads as TGTGCCAGCAGCTTATCCTCTAAACACAGGGGGTCCAAAAACATTCAGTACTTC.

CDR3 sequence (DNA): TGTGCCACCCGTGCTCCGGGGAGGAACACTGAAGCTTTCTTT. This gives the protein CATRAPGRNTEAFF. The J gene is TRBJ1-1, the V gene TRBV10-3, with no clear D. This CDR3 has 14 amino acids. Trimming shortened V by 10 bases and J by 1 base, and 16 bases separated the two germline ends. Germline assignment: CDR1 ENHRY and CDR2 SYGVKD.

The chain links TRBV14 to TRBJ2-3; D is possibly TRBD2 (6 bases). The germline V gene encodes CDR1 SGHDN and CDR2 FVKESK. Trimming stripped 3 bases from V and 5 bases from J, with 9 bases between. The CDR3 runs 13 residues. CDR3 sequence (DNA): TGTGCCAGCAGCCAGCGGGGTGGAGATACGCAGTATTTT. It codes for CASSQRGGDTQYF.

In this sample, this clone turned up once. The chain uses TRBV6-1 and TRBJ1-5; possible D gene TRBD1, 6 bases. This CDR3 contains 14 residues. Deletions cut 2 bases from V and 3 bases from J, with 8 bases between. Germline V gene sequence: CDR1 MNHNS, CDR2 SASEGT. The CDR3 sequence: CASSEWDTNQPQHF. CDR3 nucleotides: TGTGCCAGCAGTGAATGGGACACCAATCAGCCCCAGCATTTT.